This note documents a single T cell receptor beta chain sequence. Its antigen is undetermined. The data stem from a study of T-cell memory formation after mild COVID-19. Regarding the study as a whole: Prior to infection, memory already included some responding clones, suggesting cross-reactive memory joined.

Libraries for TCRalpha and TCRbeta carried sample barcodes and unique molecular identifiers via 5'RACE. TCRdb passed the 5' RACE reads through MiXCR, listing each CDR3 protein once. The data contain about 360,000 distinct CDR3 sequences, roughly 14% of them seen just once; the ten biggest clones take up roughly a fifth. Germline values: CDR1 DFQATT, CDR2 SNEGSKA (reference sequence). The CDR3 is 17 amino acids. The V segment lost 5 bases and the J segment 4 bases; nucleotides outside the gene matches: 15. The chain joins TRBV20-1 to TRBJ2-2, with 8 bases matching TRBD1. The receptor comes from a man aged 18 to 35 who had mild COVID-19 (a few samples of this study predate the infection). Cell type and time point are not known. Sequencing used PBMCs or a T cell subset sorted from them (not recorded which). The CDR3 protein is CSAGGQGAIVGTGELFF. The CDR3 DNA reads TGCAGTGCTGGGGGGCAGGGGGCGATCGTAGGCACCGGGGAGCTGTTTTTT.